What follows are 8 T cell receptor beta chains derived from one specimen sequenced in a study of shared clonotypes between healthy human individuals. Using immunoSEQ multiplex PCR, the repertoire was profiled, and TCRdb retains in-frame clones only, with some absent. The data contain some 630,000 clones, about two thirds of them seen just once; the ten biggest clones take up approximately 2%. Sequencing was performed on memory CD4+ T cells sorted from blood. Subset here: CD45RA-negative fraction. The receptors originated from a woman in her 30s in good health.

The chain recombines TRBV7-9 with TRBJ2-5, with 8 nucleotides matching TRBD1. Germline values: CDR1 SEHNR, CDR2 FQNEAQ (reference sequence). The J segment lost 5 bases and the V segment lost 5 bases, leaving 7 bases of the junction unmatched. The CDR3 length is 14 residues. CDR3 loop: CASSTTGVGETQYF. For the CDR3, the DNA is TGTGCCAGCAGCACGACAGGGGTGGGGGAGACCCAGTACTTC. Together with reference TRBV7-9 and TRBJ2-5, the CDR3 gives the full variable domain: DTGVSQNPRHKITKRGQNVTFRCDPISEHNRLYWYRQTLGQGPEFLTYFQNEAQLEKSRLLSDRFSAERPKGSFSTLEIQRTEQGDSAMYLCASSTTGVGETQYFGPGTRLLVL.

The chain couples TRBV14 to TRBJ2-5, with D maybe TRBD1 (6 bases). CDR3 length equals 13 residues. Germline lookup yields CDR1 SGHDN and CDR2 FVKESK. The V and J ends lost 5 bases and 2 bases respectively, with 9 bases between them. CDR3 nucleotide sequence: TGTGCCAGCAGCGGACAGATTCAAGAGACCCAGTACTTC. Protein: CASSGQIQETQYF.

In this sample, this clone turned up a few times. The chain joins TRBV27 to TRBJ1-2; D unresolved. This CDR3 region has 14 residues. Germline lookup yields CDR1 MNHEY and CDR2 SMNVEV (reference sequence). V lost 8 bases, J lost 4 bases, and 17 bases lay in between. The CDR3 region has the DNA TGTGCCAGCGCTGGACTCGGTCAAGCCTATGGCTACACCTTC. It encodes CASAGLGQAYGYTF.

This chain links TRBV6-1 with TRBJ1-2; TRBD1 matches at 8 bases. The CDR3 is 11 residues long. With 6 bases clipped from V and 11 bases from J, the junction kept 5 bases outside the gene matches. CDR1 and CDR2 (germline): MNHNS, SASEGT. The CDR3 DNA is TGTGCCAGCAGGACAGGGGTCCCGTACACCTTC. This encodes CASRTGVPYTF.

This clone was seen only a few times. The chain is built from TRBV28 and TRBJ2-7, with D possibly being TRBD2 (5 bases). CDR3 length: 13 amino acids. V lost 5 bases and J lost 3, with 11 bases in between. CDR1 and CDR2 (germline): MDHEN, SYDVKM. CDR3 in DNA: TGTGCCAGCAGTCGAGGACTGCACTACGAGCAGTACTTC. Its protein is CASSRGLHYEQYF.

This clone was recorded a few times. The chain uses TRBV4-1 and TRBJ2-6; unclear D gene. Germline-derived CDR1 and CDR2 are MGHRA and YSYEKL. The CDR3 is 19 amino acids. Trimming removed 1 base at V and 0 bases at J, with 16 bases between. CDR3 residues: CASSQGATEFFSGANVLTF. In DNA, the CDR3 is TGCGCCAGCAGCCAAGGCGCCACAGAGTTCTTCTCTGGGGCCAACGTCCTGACTTTC.

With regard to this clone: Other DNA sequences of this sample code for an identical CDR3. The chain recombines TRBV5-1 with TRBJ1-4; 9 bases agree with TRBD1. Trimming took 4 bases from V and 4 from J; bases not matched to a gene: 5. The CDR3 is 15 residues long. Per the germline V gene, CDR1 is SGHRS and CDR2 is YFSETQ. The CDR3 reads CASSRGDRDNEKLFF. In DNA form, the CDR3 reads TGCGCCAGCAGCAGGGGGGACAGGGATAATGAAAAACTGTTTTTT.

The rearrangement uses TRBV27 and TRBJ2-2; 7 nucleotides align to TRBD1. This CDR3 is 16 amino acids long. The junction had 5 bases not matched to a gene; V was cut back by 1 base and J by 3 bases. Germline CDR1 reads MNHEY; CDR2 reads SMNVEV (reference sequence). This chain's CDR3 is CASSLLGGGYTGELFF. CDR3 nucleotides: TGTGCCAGCAGTTTATTAGGGGGCGGGTACACCGGGGAGCTGTTTTTT.